The source of this T cell receptor beta chain is a study of blood T cell repertoires in COVID-19. Across the study: The analysed material was cDNA or gDNA that came from T cells, B-cell-depleted T cells, or PBMCs.

The assay was immunoSEQ multiplex PCR, and TCRdb's table has in-frame clones only and misses some. Altogether about 88,000 clones are present, more than 75% being singletons, with the ten largest covering about 14%. V gave up 5 bases and J gave up 7 bases; unmatched junction bases: 5. The CDR3 has 13 residues. This TCR was recovered from a woman in her 70s with acute or convalescent COVID-19. The V call is TRBV12-3 or TRBV12-4, the J call TRBJ1-5; TRBD1 matches at 7 bases. Specimen: peripheral blood. The CDR3 protein is CASSPGGGQPQHF. The CDR3 DNA sequence: TGTGCCAGCAGTCCAGGGGGAGGACAGCCCCAGCATTTT.